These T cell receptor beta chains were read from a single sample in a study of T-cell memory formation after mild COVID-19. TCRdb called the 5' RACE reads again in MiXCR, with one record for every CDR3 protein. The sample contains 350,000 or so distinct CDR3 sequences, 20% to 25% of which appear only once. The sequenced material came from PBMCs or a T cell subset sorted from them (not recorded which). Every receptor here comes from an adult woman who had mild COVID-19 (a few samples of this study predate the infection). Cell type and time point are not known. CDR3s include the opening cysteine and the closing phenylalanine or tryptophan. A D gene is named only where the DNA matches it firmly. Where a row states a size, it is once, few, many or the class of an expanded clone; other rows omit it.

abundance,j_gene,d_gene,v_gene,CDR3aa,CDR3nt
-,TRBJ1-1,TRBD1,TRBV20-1,CSATAPTGLNTEAFF,TGCAGTGCCACCGCCCCGACAGGGTTGAACACTGAAGCTTTCTTT
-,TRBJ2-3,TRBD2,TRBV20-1,CSARRAGDTDTQYF,TGCAGTGCTAGAAGGGCGGGAGACACAGATACGCAGTATTTT
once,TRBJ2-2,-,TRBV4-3,CASSQEGSGLGTGELFF,TGCGCCAGCAGCCAAGAGGGATCGGGACTGGGGACCGGGGAGCTGTTTTTT
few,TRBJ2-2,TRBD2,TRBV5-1,CASSFKRESTGELFF,TGCGCCAGCAGCTTTAAGCGGGAAAGCACCGGGGAGCTGTTTTTT
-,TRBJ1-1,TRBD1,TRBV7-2,CASSIEDRGGYTEAFF,TGTGCCAGCAGCATCGAGGACAGGGGCGGTTACACTGAAGCTTTCTTT
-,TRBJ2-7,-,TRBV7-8,CASSSGRVSPYEQYF,TGTGCCAGCAGCTCTGGGCGCGTCTCGCCTTACGAGCAGTACTTC
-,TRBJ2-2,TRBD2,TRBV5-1,CASSSTSLVGELFF,TGCGCCAGCAGCTCGACTAGCCTGGTCGGGGAGCTGTTTTTT
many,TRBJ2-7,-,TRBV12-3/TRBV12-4,CASSLVGLSPYEQYF,TGTGCCAGCAGTTTAGTGGGACTCTCGCCCTACGAGCAGTACTTC
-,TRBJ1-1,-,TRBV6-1,CASSVGRGIQNTEAFF,TGTGCCAGCAGTGTCGGAAGGGGGATTCAGAACACTGAAGCTTTCTTT
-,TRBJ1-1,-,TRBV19,CASSIDLFGPSSEAFF,TGTGCCAGTAGTATAGATCTATTCGGGCCATCCTCAGAAGCTTTCTTT
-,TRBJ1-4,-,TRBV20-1,CSASPSGGGRNEKLFF,TGCAGCGCATCCCCCTCGGGGGGAGGTCGAAATGAAAAACTTTTTTTT
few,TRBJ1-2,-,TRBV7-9,CASSLLSRGGYYGYTF,TGTGCCAGCAGCTTATTGTCCAGGGGAGGATACTATGGCTACACCTTC
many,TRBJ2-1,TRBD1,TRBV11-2,CASSSTGKQFF,TGTGCCAGCAGCTCGACAGGGAAGCAGTTCTTC
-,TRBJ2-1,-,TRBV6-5,CASRGEATYNEQFF,TGTGCGAGCAGGGGTGAAGCCACCTACAATGAGCAGTTCTTC
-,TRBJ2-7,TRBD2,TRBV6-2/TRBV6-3,CASSLTSGKREQYF,TGTGCCAGCAGTCTGACTAGCGGGAAAAGGGAGCAGTACTTC
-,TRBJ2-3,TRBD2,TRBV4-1,CASSQVGSGVEDTQYF,TGCGCCAGCAGCCAAGTTGGTAGCGGGGTCGAAGATACGCAGTATTTT
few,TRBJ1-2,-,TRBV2,CATIRPPALGYTF,TGTGCCACCATCCGTCCCCCGGCCTTGGGCTACACCTTC
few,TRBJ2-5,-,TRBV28,CASSSLVTQYF,TGTGCCAGCAGTTCCTTAGTGACCCAGTACTTC
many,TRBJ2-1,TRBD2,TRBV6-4,CASSGQTSGNNEQFF,TGTGCCAGCAGTGGCCAAACTAGCGGGAACAATGAGCAGTTCTTC
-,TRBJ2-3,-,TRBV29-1,CSVRPSTDTQYF,TGCAGCGTGCGGCCGAGCACAGATACGCAGTATTTT
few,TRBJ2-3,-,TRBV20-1,CSASQGGSTDTQYF,TGCAGTGCTAGTCAAGGCGGAAGCACAGATACGCAGTATTTT
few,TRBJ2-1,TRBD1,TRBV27,CASSRAGGKVEQFF,TGTGCCAGCAGTCGGGCAGGGGGCAAGGTTGAGCAGTTCTTC
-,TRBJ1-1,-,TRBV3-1,CASSFGGSDFAEAFF,TGTGCCAGCAGTTTCGGTGGAAGTGATTTCGCTGAAGCTTTCTTT
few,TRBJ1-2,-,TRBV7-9,CASSLTPDKFFYGYTF,TGTGCCAGCAGCTTAACCCCGGACAAGTTTTTCTATGGCTACACCTTC
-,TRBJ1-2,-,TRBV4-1,CASSQVLANYGYTF,TGCGCCAGCAGCCAAGTACTAGCTAACTATGGCTACACCTTC
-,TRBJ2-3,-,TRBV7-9,CASSLRMSTDTQYF,TGTGCCAGCAGTTTGCGGATGAGCACAGATACGCAGTATTTT
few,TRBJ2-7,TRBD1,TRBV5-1,CASSLASRTGDSSYEQYF,TGCGCCAGCAGCTTGGCCTCAAGGACAGGGGACAGCTCCTACGAGCAGTACTTC
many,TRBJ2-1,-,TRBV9,CASSVEGIGYNEQFF,TGTGCCAGCAGCGTAGAGGGGATCGGATACAATGAGCAGTTCTTC
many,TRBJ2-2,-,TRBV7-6,CASSWLGSGTNTGELFF,TGTGCCAGCAGCTGGCTAGGGAGCGGCACGAACACCGGGGAGCTGTTTTTT
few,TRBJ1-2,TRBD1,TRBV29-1,CSAGDSLLGDGYTF,TGCAGCGCAGGGGACAGTCTCTTGGGCGACGGCTACACCTTC
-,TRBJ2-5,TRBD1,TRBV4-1,CASSREGQGVETQYF,TGCGCCAGCAGTCGAGAGGGACAGGGGGTAGAGACCCAGTACTTC
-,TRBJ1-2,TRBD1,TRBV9,CASSAGTVSYGYTF,TGTGCCAGCAGCGCTGGGACAGTTAGCTATGGCTACACCTTC
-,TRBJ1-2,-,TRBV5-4,CASSPGQYYGYTF,TGTGCCAGCAGTCCCGGACAGTATTATGGCTACACCTTC
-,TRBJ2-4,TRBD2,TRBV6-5,CASRQLAGGAKNIQYF,TGTGCCAGCAGGCAACTAGCGGGGGGGGCCAAAAACATTCAGTACTTC
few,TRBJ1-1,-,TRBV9,CASSVGTANTEAFF,TGTGCCAGCAGCGTAGGGACGGCCAACACTGAAGCTTTCTTT
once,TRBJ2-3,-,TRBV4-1,CASSQGGTTSTDTQYF,TGCGCCAGCAGCCAAGGGGGGACAACTAGCACAGATACGCAGTATTTT
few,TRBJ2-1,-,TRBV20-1,CSARAEAGTYNEQFF,TGCAGTGCTAGAGCCGAAGCGGGGACATACAATGAGCAGTTCTTC
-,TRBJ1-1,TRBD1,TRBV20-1,CSSEGAGAEAFF,TGCAGTTCAGAGGGGGCTGGAGCTGAAGCTTTCTTT
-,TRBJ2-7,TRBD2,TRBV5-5,CASSLVLAGAHEQYF,TGTGCCAGCAGCTTGGTACTAGCGGGAGCACACGAGCAGTACTTC
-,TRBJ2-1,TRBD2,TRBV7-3,CASSLGSGSTNEQFF,TGTGCCAGCAGCTTAGGTAGCGGGAGTACTAATGAGCAGTTCTTC
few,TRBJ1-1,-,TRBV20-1,CSTTGRPMNTEAFF,TGCAGTACCACAGGGAGGCCCATGAACACTGAAGCTTTCTTT
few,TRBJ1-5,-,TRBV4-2,CASSSVGNQPQHF,TGTGCCAGCAGCTCCGTGGGCAATCAGCCCCAGCATTTT
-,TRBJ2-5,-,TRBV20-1,CSSMGFESEETQYF,TGCAGTTCCATGGGGTTTGAAAGCGAAGAGACCCAGTACTTC
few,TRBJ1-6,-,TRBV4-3,CASSQVRGTISPLHF,TGCGCCAGCAGCCAAGTTCGGGGGACTATCTCACCCCTCCACTTT
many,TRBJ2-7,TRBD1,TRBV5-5,CASSPGTGGEQYF,TGTGCCAGCAGCCCCGGGACAGGGGGCGAGCAGTACTTC
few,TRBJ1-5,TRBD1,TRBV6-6,CASTRQGGNNQPQHF,TGTGCCAGCACCCGACAGGGGGGGAACAATCAGCCCCAGCATTTT
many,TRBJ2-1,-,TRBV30,CAWSEGDYNEQFF,TGTGCCTGGAGTGAAGGGGACTACAATGAGCAGTTCTTC
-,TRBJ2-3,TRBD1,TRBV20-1,CSAAGGPSTDTQYF,TGCAGTGCTGCAGGGGGCCCTAGCACAGATACGCAGTATTTT
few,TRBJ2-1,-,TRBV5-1,CASSLVSPVDNEQFF,TGCGCCAGCAGCTTGGTGAGCCCCGTCGACAATGAGCAGTTCTTC
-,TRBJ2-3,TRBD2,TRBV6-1,CASSFSAGGGTDTQYF,TGTGCCAGCAGTTTCTCAGCGGGGGGCGGCACAGATACGCAGTATTTT
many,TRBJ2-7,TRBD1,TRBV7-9,CASGRGDRASYEQYF,TGTGCCAGCGGTCGTGGGGACAGGGCGTCCTACGAGCAGTACTTC
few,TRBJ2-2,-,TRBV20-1,CSARSWRVGVTGELFF,TGCAGTGCCCGAAGTTGGAGGGTAGGAGTCACCGGGGAGCTGTTTTTT
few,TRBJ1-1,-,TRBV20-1,CSARADRNTEAFF,TGCAGTGCTAGAGCGGACAGGAACACTGAAGCTTTCTTT